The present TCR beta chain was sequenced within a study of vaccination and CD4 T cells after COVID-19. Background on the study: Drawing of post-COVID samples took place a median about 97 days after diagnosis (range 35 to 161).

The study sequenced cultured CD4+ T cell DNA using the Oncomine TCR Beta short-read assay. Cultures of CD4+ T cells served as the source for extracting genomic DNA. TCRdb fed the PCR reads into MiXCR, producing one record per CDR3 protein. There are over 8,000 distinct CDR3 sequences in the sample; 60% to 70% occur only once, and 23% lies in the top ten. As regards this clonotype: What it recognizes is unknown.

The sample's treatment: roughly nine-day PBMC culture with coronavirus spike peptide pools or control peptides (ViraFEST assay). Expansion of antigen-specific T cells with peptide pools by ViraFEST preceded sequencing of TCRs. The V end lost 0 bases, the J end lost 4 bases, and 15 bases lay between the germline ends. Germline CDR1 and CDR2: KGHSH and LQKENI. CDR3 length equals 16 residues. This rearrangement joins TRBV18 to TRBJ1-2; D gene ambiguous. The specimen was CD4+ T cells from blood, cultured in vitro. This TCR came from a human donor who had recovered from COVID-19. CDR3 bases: TGTGCCAGCTCACCACCGCTGTCAAAGGGTGGCTATGGCTACACCTTC. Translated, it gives CASSPPLSKGGYGYTF.